This TCR beta chain was found in a study of cytomegalovirus exposure and HLA in healthy donors. Germline lookup yields CDR1 SGHNT and CDR2 YYREEE (reference sequence). The CDR3 consists of 13 residues. Trimming stripped 2 bases from V and 6 bases from J, with 11 bases between. Vbeta (60) and Jbeta (13) primers were used in the PCR. Measured with immunoSEQ multiplex PCR; TCRdb has only the in-frame clones, and not every one. Seen here are under 200,000 clones, roughly 82% observed once, and the top ten hold about 1.6%. The sample taken for sequencing was PBMCs. This receptor was taken from a girl aged 10 to 17 in good health and CMV-seropositive. V is TRBV5-4 and J is TRBJ1-2; D is possibly TRBD1 (6 bases). This CDR3 reads CASSFKGGDGYTF. CDR3 sequence (DNA): TGTGCCAGCAGCTTCAAGGGGGGGGATGGCTACACCTTC.